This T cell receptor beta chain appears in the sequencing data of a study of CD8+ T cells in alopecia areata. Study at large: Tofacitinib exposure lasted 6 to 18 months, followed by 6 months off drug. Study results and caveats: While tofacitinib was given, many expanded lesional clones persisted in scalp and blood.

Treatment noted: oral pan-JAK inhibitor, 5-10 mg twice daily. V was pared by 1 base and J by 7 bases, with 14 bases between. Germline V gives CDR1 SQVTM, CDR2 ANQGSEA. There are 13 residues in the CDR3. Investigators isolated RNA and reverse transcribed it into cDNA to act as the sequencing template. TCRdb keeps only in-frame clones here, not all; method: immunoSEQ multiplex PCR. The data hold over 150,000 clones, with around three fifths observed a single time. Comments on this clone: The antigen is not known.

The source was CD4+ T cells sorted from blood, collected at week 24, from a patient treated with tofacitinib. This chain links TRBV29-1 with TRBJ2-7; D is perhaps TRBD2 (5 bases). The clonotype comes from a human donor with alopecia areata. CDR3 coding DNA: TGCAGCGTTGAAGTCGTCGACCGCGGGGAGCAGTACTTC. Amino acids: CSVEVVDRGEQYF.